The next 12 T cell receptor beta chains were all read from a single sample in a study of shared clonotypes between healthy human individuals. Data came from immunoSEQ multiplex PCR; TCRdb stores just in-frame clones and leaves some out. The sample has about 480,000 clones, approximately 79% seen once; the top ten hold about an eighth. Sequenced input: PBMCs. Receptors originate from a woman aged 40 to 50 in good health. Some clones in this sample may be carry-over from other donors' samples.

This chain uses TRBV4-1 with TRBJ2-7; TRBD2 matches 9 bases. Germline CDR1 and CDR2: MGHRA and YSYEKL. The V gene end was trimmed by 3 bases and the J gene end by 6 bases; junction bases not matched to a gene: 21. The CDR3 is 19 residues long. The CDR3 DNA reads as TGCGCCAGCAGCCACTCCCGGACCCAGCGGGAGGCTAGATGGGGCGAGCAGTACTTC. Translated, it gives CASSHSRTQREARWGEQYF.

This clone was detected only a few times. J is TRBJ2-3 and V is TRBV7-2, with a weak D call TRBD2 (6 bases). The CDR3 is 14 amino acids. The V gene's germline CDR1 is SGHTA and CDR2 FQGNSA. Trimming removed 5 bases at V and 4 bases at J, with 13 bases between. The DNA of the CDR3 is TGTGCCAGCAGCCCGACTAGGCCCCCAGATACGCAGTATTTT. This translates into CASSPTRPPDTQYF.

This chain connects TRBV7-8 to TRBJ1-1; unclear D gene. V was shortened by 3 bases and J by 3 bases, with 11 bases between the two germline ends. Germline CDR1 reads SGHVS; CDR2 reads FQNEAQ. The CDR3 extends over 14 amino acids. CDR3 in DNA: TGTGCCAGCAGCTTGGCGTCGGATTACACTGAAGCTTTCTTT. Translation: CASSLASDYTEAFF.

The chain is built from TRBV28 and TRBJ1-2; D possibly corresponds to TRBD1 (6 bases). V was shortened by 7 bases and J by 4 bases, with 13 bases between the two germline ends. Germline CDR1 reads MDHEN; CDR2 reads SYDVKM. The length of the CDR3 is 13 residues. The CDR3 reads CASKGGQFYGYTF. CDR3 nucleotides: TGTGCCAGCAAAGGCGGACAGTTCTATGGCTACACCTTC.

The chain recombines TRBV19 with TRBJ1-4; perhaps TRBD1 as D (6 bases). CDR3 length: 15 amino acids. Trimming left V 5 bases short and J 3 bases short, with 13 bases between. From germline, CDR1 is LNHDA and CDR2 SQIVND (reference sequence). CDR3 in amino acids: CASSPNRDANEKLFF. As DNA, the CDR3 is TGTGCCAGTAGTCCGAACAGGGACGCTAATGAAAAACTGTTTTTT.

The V gene is TRBV5-4, the J gene TRBJ2-2; TRBD2 agrees at 11 bases. The germline V gene encodes CDR1 SGHNT and CDR2 YYREEE (reference sequence). The junction had 3 bases not matched to a gene; V was cut back by 3 bases and J by 5 bases. The CDR3 contains 15 residues. The CDR3 DNA reads as TGTGCCAGCAGCTGGGGGACTAGCGGTACCGGGGAGCTGTTTTTT. Amino acid sequence: CASSWGTSGTGELFF.

The chain joins TRBV7-8 to TRBJ1-6; possibly TRBD1 for D (6 bases). There are 15 residues in the CDR3. Germline V lookup: CDR1 SGHVS, CDR2 FQNEAQ. V lost 0 bases to trimming and J lost 10 bases, with 13 bases between them. CDR3 protein: CASSLAVRGGSPLHF. The CDR3 nucleotides are TGTGCCAGCAGCTTAGCGGTCAGGGGAGGATCACCCCTCCACTTT.

The chain recombines TRBV2 with TRBJ2-1; D may be TRBD1 or TRBD2 (5 bases each). Trimming cost V 4 bases and J 0 bases, with 13 bases left between them. CDR1 and CDR2 (germline): SNHLY, FYNNEI. The CDR3 totals 16 residues. The CDR3 spells CASSGRGRSSYNEQFF. In DNA form, the CDR3 reads TGTGCCAGCAGTGGAAGGGGACGGAGCTCCTACAATGAGCAGTTCTTC. Variable domain in full (rest from reference TRBV2 and TRBJ2-1): EPEVTQTPSHQVTQMGQEVILRCVPISNHLYFYWYRQILGQKVEFLVSFYNNEISEKSEIFDDQFSVERPDGSNFTLKIRSTKLEDSAMYFCASSGRGRSSYNEQFFGPGTRLTVL.

This clone appeared a few times. Other DNA sequences in the sample encode the same CDR3. The chain links TRBV18 to TRBJ2-1; D uncertain. V gave up 0 bases and J gave up 4 bases, with 7 bases separating them. Germline CDR1 reads KGHSH; CDR2 reads LQKENI. This CDR3 comprises 14 residues. The CDR3 region has the DNA TGTGCCAGCTCACCACCGGGAAGTTACAATGAGCAGTTCTTC. Its protein is CASSPPGSYNEQFF.

The sample holds many counts of this clone. J is TRBJ2-4 and V is TRBV11-2; TRBD1 matches 7 bases. After removal of 3 bases from V and 4 bases from J, the junction contained 15 bases not matched to a gene. CDR1 is SGHAT, CDR2 FQNNGV, per germline. The CDR3 contains 18 residues. The CDR3 here is CASSLWTGTVHEKNIQYF. Here the CDR3 DNA reads TGTGCCAGCAGCTTGTGGACCGGGACAGTCCATGAAAAAAACATTCAGTACTTC. The full variable domain, completed using reference TRBV11-2 and TRBJ2-4, is EAGVAQSPRYKIIEKRQSVAFWCNPISGHATLYWYQQILGQGPKLLIQFQNNGVVDDSQLPKDRFSAERLKGVDSTLKIQPAKLEDSAVYLCASSLWTGTVHEKNIQYFGAGTRLSVL.

This chain joins TRBV28 and TRBJ1-2, with D unresolved. The CDR3 extends over 15 amino acids. Trimming shortened V by 4 bases and J by 0 bases, and 12 bases separated the two germline ends. Germline CDR1 and CDR2: MDHEN and SYDVKM. CDR3 sequence: CASSWAQSANYGYTF. CDR3 nucleotide sequence: TGTGCCAGCAGTTGGGCCCAGAGTGCTAACTATGGCTACACCTTC.

This chain connects TRBV7-9 to TRBJ2-3; D perhaps matches TRBD2 (5 bases). Germline V gene data show CDR1 as SEHNR and CDR2 as FQNEAQ (reference sequence). Trimming shortened V by 0 bases and J by 3 bases, and 13 bases separated the two germline ends. The CDR3 spans 16 residues. The CDR3 coding sequence is TGTGCCAGCAGCTTAGCCCTAGCCTTGAGTACAGATACGCAGTATTTT. Translated: CASSLALALSTDTQYF.